The 8 T cell receptor beta chains listed next were all sequenced from one sample in a study of T cell responses to AZD1222 COVID-19 vaccine. Generated by immunoSEQ multiplex PCR, the TCRdb table keeps only in-frame clones and is missing some. The sample has around 140,000 clones, about 89% seen once. The sequences come from peripheral blood, collected on day 0 of AZD1222 vaccination. The receptors were gathered from an adult in good health.

The chain uses TRBV30 and TRBJ1-1, with a weak D call TRBD1 (5 bases). The germline V gene has CDR1 GTSNPN and CDR2 SVGIG (reference sequence). The CDR3 runs to 13 residues. Trimming took 4 bases from V and 4 from J, leaving 13 bases between them. The CDR3 protein is CAWIGTGFTEAFF. The CDR3 DNA reads as TGTGCCTGGATCGGGACGGGGTTCACTGAAGCTTTCTTT.

This chain links TRBV9 with TRBJ2-2, with a possible D match to TRBD1 (5 bases). This CDR3 contains 14 residues. Germline CDR1 and CDR2: SGDLS and YYNGEE. Trimming took off 0 bases at V and 7 bases at J, with 10 bases between the two ends. CDR3 DNA: TGTGCCAGCAGCGTAGGGTGGGGCAACGGGGAGCTGTTTTTT. Protein sequence: CASSVGWGNGELFF.

J is TRBJ1-2 and V is TRBV30, with D tentatively TRBD1 (5 bases). This CDR3 region has 11 residues. V gave up 1 base and J gave up 8 bases, with 8 bases separating them. From germline, CDR1 is GTSNPN and CDR2 SVGIG (reference sequence). CDR3 nucleotide sequence: TGTGCCTGGAGTGCCCACAGGGGCTACACCTTC. This gives the protein CAWSAHRGYTF.

The chain uses TRBV9 and TRBJ2-1; D unclear. Trimming stripped 0 bases from V and 8 bases from J, with 6 bases between. This CDR3 is built from 12 residues. Germline CDR1 SGDLS, CDR2 YYNGEE. CDR3 DNA sequence: TGTGCCAGCAGCGTAGACTCGGATGAGCAGTTCTTC. This encodes CASSVDSDEQFF.

This clone was counted a few times. The chain uses TRBV7-9 and TRBJ1-5, with a tentative D call TRBD1 (5 bases). The germline V and J ends were trimmed by 3 bases and 1 base, with 7 bases remaining between them. Germline loops: CDR1 SEHNR, CDR2 FQNEAQ (reference sequence). The CDR3 spans 14 residues. The CDR3 DNA sequence: TGTGCCAGCAGCTTCCGGGACAGCAATCAGCCCCAGCATTTT. Translating it yields CASSFRDSNQPQHF.

The CDR3 sequence is CASSRRAGEVNTEAFF. CDR3 nucleotide sequence: TGTGCCAGCAGTCGCAGGGCAGGTGAGGTGAACACTGAAGCTTTCTTT. V usage is TRBV27 and J usage is TRBJ1-1; possible D gene TRBD1, 5 bases. This CDR3 comprises 16 residues. Per germline, CDR1 MNHEY and CDR2 SMNVEV (reference sequence). With 5 bases removed from V and 0 bases from J, the gap between germline ends came to 16 bases.

This chain uses TRBV30 with TRBJ2-7, with 8 bases aligning to TRBD1. The CDR3 spans 12 residues. The germline V gene encodes CDR1 GTSNPN and CDR2 SVGIG (reference sequence). The V gene end was trimmed by 3 bases and the J gene end by 11 bases; junction bases not matched to a gene: 9. The CDR3 sequence: CAWRGGTGREYF. The CDR3 DNA reads as TGTGCCTGGAGGGGCGGGACAGGCCGGGAGTACTTC.

The rearrangement links TRBV7-9 to TRBJ1-1; 7 bases are a match to TRBD1. The CDR3 runs to 13 residues. J gave up 4 bases and V 6 bases, and 5 bases lay outside the gene matches. Germline CDR1 SEHNR, CDR2 FQNEAQ (reference sequence). The CDR3 region has the DNA TGTGCCAGCAGAGGGGGCGGGGGCACTGAAGCTTTCTTT. It specifies CASRGGGGTEAFF.